This TCR beta chain was captured in a study of blood T cell repertoires in COVID-19. Whole-study context: Whether acute or convalescent, the COVID-19 samples came from the United States, Italy and Spain. PBMCs, B-cell-depleted T cells, or T cells provided the cDNA or gDNA that made up the material.

Concerning this clone itself: This same CDR3 is encoded by further DNA sequences in the sample.

Using immunoSEQ multiplex PCR, the repertoire was profiled, and TCRdb retains in-frame clones only, with some absent. The repertoire includes approximately 170,000 clones, approximately 84% of them detected once, and approximately 3% sits in the top ten. Assignment of participants to cohorts was predicated upon participant-reported clinical history. Per the germline V gene, CDR1 is DFQATT and CDR2 is SNEGSKA (reference sequence). The CDR3 totals 11 residues. The trim removed 6 bases at V and 5 bases at J, leaving 2 bases unmatched. The chain couples TRBV20-1 to TRBJ1-2; 8 nucleotides agree with TRBD1. Sequencing input: PBMCs or T cells enriched from blood (not recorded which). The receptor was isolated from a woman aged 25 to 39 who had recovered from COVID-19. CDR3 nucleotides: TGCAGTGCACGGACAGGGTATGGCTACACCTTC. Translated, it gives CSARTGYGYTF.